This T cell receptor (beta chain) derives from a study of PD-L1 blockade in urothelial cancer. Study context: Enrolled patients had been treated previously with 0 to 3 chemotherapy regimens.

Measured with immunoSEQ multiplex PCR; TCRdb has only the in-frame clones, and not every one. This repertoire shows tens of thousands of clones, roughly 89% found once; its top ten account for 1.5% to 2%. The time point here: pretreatment peripheral blood. The receptor was derived from a man in his sixties with urothelial cancer. Source: PBMCs, taken around atezolizumab (anti-PD-L1) treatment.

Here the CDR3 DNA reads TGTGCCAGCAGCGCCCAGGGGCCAAGGAACACCGGGGAGCTGTTTTTT. Translation: CASSAQGPRNTGELFF. This chain links TRBV9 with TRBJ2-2, with D perhaps TRBD1 (6 bases). The CDR3 is 16 amino acids. The ends were cut back, 3 bases at V and 1 base at J, with 13 bases in the middle. Germline V gives CDR1 SGDLS, CDR2 YYNGEE.